The 10 T cell receptor beta chains listed next were all sequenced from one sample in a study of blood T cell repertoires in COVID-19. Sequenced by immunoSEQ multiplex PCR; TCRdb stores in-frame clones only, minus some. Altogether around 250,000 clones are present, about 91% being singletons, with the ten largest covering 1.2%. The source material was PBMCs or T cells enriched from blood (not recorded which). These receptors came from a human donor in a cohort exposed to, infected with or recovered from COVID-19 (not recorded which). The donor label of this sample is uncertain.

The CDR3 sequence is CASQGPRSYGYTF. CDR3 in DNA: TGTGCCTCCCAGGGGCCAAGGTCCTATGGCTACACCTTC. The chain carries TRBV10-3 and TRBJ1-2; TRBD1 is a possible D gene (6 bases). CDR1 is ENHRY, CDR2 SYGVKD, per germline. The length of the CDR3 is 13 residues. V was cut by 11 bases and J by 4 bases, with 17 bases left in between.

The chain joins TRBV5-1 to TRBJ2-7; 8 nucleotides agree with TRBD2. The V segment lost 4 bases and the J segment 7 bases; nucleotides outside the gene matches: 10. The germline CDR1 and CDR2 sequences are SGHRS and YFSETQ. The CDR3 consists of 14 residues. The CDR3 coding sequence is TGCGCCAGCAGCGATACTAGCGGTGGGGGTGAGCAGTACTTC. Translation gives CASSDTSGGGEQYF. Variable domain in full (rest from reference TRBV5-1 and TRBJ2-7): KAGVTQTPRYLIKTRGQQVTLSCSPISGHRSVSWYQQTPGQGLQFLFEYFSETQRNKGNFPGRFSGRQFSNSRSEMNVSTLELGDSALYLCASSDTSGGGEQYFGPGTRLTVT.

A remark on this clone: The sample has other DNA sequences that encode this CDR3 too. The V call is TRBV27, the J call TRBJ1-1; tentative D call: TRBD1 (6 bases). Germline V CDR1 and CDR2: MNHEY, SMNVEV (reference sequence). V was pared by 5 bases and J by 0 bases, with 10 bases between. The CDR3 contains 14 residues. CDR3 sequence (DNA): TGTGCCAGCAGTCCACAGGGACTGAACACTGAAGCTTTCTTT. Protein sequence: CASSPQGLNTEAFF.

This rearrangement joins TRBV24-1 to TRBJ2-2; 7 bases map to TRBD1. Trimming at V came to 4 bases and at J to 3 bases, leaving 4 bases not matched to a gene. The CDR3 has 15 amino acids. Germline V CDR1 and CDR2: KGHDR, SFDVKD. The CDR3 here is CATSDEGADTGELFF. The CDR3 nucleotides read TGTGCCACCAGTGACGAGGGGGCGGACACCGGGGAGCTGTTTTTT.

About this clone: Other DNA sequences in this specimen translate into the identical CDR3. The chain uses TRBV9 and TRBJ1-3, with 9 bases lining up with TRBD1. The CDR3 totals 17 residues. V was clipped by 0 bases and J by 0 bases; unmatched bases: 4. Germline V gene sequence: CDR1 SGDLS, CDR2 YYNGEE. CDR3 sequence (DNA): TGTGCCAGCAGCGTAGCGACAGGGGGTAGCTCTGGAAACACCATATATTTT. Protein sequence: CASSVATGGSSGNTIYF.

Details on this clone: The sample contains more than one DNA sequence encoding this CDR3. This rearrangement joins TRBV5-1 to TRBJ1-1; TRBD1 matches 11 bases. Germline V gene lookup returns CDR1 SGHRS and CDR2 YFSETQ. V was pared by 4 bases and J by 5 bases, with 4 bases of the junction left unmatched. CDR3 length equals 14 residues. The CDR3 DNA reads TGCGCCAGCAGCCTGGGACAGGGGGGTACTGAAGCTTTCTTT. Translation: CASSLGQGGTEAFF.

This sequence joins TRBV10-3 and TRBJ1-5; the D gene is possibly TRBD1 (5 bases). Trimming shortened V by 9 bases and J by 2 bases, and 8 bases separated the two germline ends. Germline CDR1 is ENHRY and CDR2 is SYGVKD. The CDR3 totals 12 residues. As DNA, the CDR3 is TGTGCCATTGGGGGGGGCAATCAGCCCCAGCATTTT. This translates into CAIGGGNQPQHF.

The chain employs TRBV27 and TRBJ2-2; TRBD2 matches 7 bases. Unmatched junction bases numbered 16, after V lost 8 bases and J lost 13 bases. The germline CDR1 and CDR2 sequences are MNHEY and SMNVEV (reference sequence). CDR3 length: 14 residues. The CDR3 spells CASGSGAGVNTLFF. The CDR3 region has the DNA TGTGCCAGCGGCTCCGGTGCGGGAGTTAACACGCTGTTTTTT.

V and J are TRBV3-1 (or the pseudogene TRBV3-2) and TRBJ2-3; TRBD1 aligns across 7 bases. V lost 2 bases, J lost 2 bases, and 10 bases stayed unmatched. CDR3 size: 17 residues. Looked up from germline, CDR1 is LGHDT and CDR2 is YNNKEL (reference sequence). The CDR3 protein is CASSQRTPTGSTDTQYF. CDR3 nucleotide sequence: TGTGCCAGCAGCCAAAGAACCCCGACAGGGTCCACAGATACGCAGTATTTT.

This chain connects TRBV21-1 to TRBJ1-6; the table's D call of TRBD1 was not tested on the DNA. TRBV21-1 is deemed a pseudogene. CDR3 length equals 14 residues. CDR3 DNA sequence: TGTGCCAGCAGCAGGGCTCGAAAGATAAAACCCCTCCACTTT. This encodes CASSRARKIKPLHF.